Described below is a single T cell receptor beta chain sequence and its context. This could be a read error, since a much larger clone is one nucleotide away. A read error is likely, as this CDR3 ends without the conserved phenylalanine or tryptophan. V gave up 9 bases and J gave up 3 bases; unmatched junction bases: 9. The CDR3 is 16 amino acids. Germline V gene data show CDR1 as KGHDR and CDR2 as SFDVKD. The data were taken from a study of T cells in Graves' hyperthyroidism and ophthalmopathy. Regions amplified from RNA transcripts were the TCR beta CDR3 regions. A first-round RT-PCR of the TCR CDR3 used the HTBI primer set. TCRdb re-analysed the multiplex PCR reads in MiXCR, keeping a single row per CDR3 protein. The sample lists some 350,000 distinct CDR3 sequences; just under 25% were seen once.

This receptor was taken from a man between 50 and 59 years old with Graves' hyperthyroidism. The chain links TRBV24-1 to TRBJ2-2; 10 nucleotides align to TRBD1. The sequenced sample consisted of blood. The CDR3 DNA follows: TGTGCCACCTCCCGCTGGGGGACAGGGGACACCGGGGAGCTGTTTTCT. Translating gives CATSRWGTGDTGELFS.